This T cell receptor (beta chain) is drawn from a study of blood T cell repertoires in COVID-19. Study context: Samples taken during acute and convalescent COVID-19 were collected in the United States, Italy and Spain. T cells, B-cell-depleted T cells, or PBMCs provided the cDNA or gDNA that served as material.

This CDR3 has 14 residues. The V gene lost 2 bases and the J gene lost 6 bases, with 11 bases spanning the gap. CDR1 is MNHEY and CDR2 is SVGEGT in the germline V gene. About this clone itself: Other DNA sequences in the sample encode the same CDR3.

Repertoires were generated with immunoSEQ multiplex PCR, while TCRdb's copy carries only in-frame clones and drops some. This table has a few hundred thousand clones, over 70% appearing once. Sequenced: peripheral blood. The J gene is TRBJ1-5, the V gene TRBV6-2 or TRBV6-3; D possibly corresponds to TRBD1 (5 bases). This receptor was taken from a human donor in a cohort sampled during active COVID-19. CDR3 nucleotides: TGTGCCAGCAGTTACCCAGGGTTGGGTCAGCCCCAGCATTTT. Protein sequence: CASSYPGLGQPQHF.